A selection of T cell receptor beta chains follows, all from one sample in a study of shared clonotypes between healthy human individuals. Assay used: immunoSEQ multiplex PCR; TCRdb lists only in-frame clones, some missing. Of millions of clones in the sample, about 95% are singletons; the top ten hold about 1.1%. Source material: naive CD8+ T cells sorted from blood. The origin of the receptors is a man between 18 and 29 years old in good health. The CDR3 runs from the conserved cysteine through the conserved F or W. D genes are given only for firm matches. Clone size is not always given. Where it is, it says once, few, many or a class for expanded clones.

j_call: TRBJ2-7; clone_size: -; d_call: TRBD1; v_call: TRBV29-1; cdr3_aa: CTITYRGRRTGVCEQYF; cdr3_nt: TGCACCATCACCTACAGGGGGCGACGAACCGGGGTGTGCGAGCAGTACTTC
j_call: TRBJ2-6; clone_size: -; d_call: TRBD1; v_call: TRBV5-4; cdr3_aa: CASSGLQGAPGANVLTF; cdr3_nt: TGTGCCAGCAGCGGGCTCCAGGGGGCCCCAGGGGCCAACGTCCTGACTTTC
j_call: TRBJ1-5; clone_size: -; d_call: -; v_call: TRBV27; cdr3_aa: CASSAQVRAQPQHF; cdr3_nt: TGTGCCAGCAGTGCTCAAGTCAGGGCTCAGCCCCAGCATTTT
j_call: TRBJ2-5; clone_size: once; d_call: -; v_call: TRBV11-2; cdr3_aa: CASSPPGAQETQYF; cdr3_nt: TGTGCCAGCAGTCCCCCAGGGGCCCAAGAGACCCAGTACTTC
j_call: TRBJ2-5; clone_size: -; d_call: TRBD2; v_call: TRBV11-2; cdr3_aa: CASSGPSGQETQYF; cdr3_nt: TGTGCCAGCAGCGGTCCTAGCGGCCAAGAGACCCAGTACTTC
j_call: TRBJ1-1; clone_size: once; d_call: -; v_call: TRBV6-5; cdr3_aa: CASSPLAGSGTEAFF; cdr3_nt: TGTGCCAGCAGTCCCCTCGCAGGGTCAGGGACTGAAGCTTTCTTT
j_call: TRBJ2-6; clone_size: few; d_call: -; v_call: TRBV2; cdr3_aa: CASSVSSGANVLTF; cdr3_nt: TGTGCCAGCAGTGTCTCCTCTGGGGCCAACGTCCTGACTTTC
j_call: TRBJ2-1; clone_size: -; d_call: -; v_call: TRBV9; cdr3_aa: CASSPGEEGEQFF; cdr3_nt: TGTGCCAGCAGCCCCGGGGAGGAGGGTGAGCAGTTCTTC
j_call: TRBJ2-7; clone_size: -; d_call: -; v_call: TRBV21-1; cdr3_aa: CASSNRGRAIYEQYF; cdr3_nt: TGTGCCAGCAGCAATCGCGGGAGGGCCATCTACGAGCAGTACTTC
j_call: TRBJ2-2; clone_size: -; d_call: -; v_call: TRBV10-1; cdr3_aa: CASSESNRVPNTGELFF; cdr3_nt: TGCGCCAGCAGTGAGAGCAACAGGGTGCCGAACACCGGGGAGCTGTTTTTT
j_call: TRBJ2-1; clone_size: -; d_call: -; v_call: TRBV4-1; cdr3_aa: CASTSVPGAYNEQFF; cdr3_nt: TGCGCCAGCACCTCAGTCCCTGGGGCCTACAATGAGCAGTTCTTC
j_call: TRBJ2-7; clone_size: -; d_call: TRBD1; v_call: TRBV28; cdr3_aa: CASSPGGAHEQYF; cdr3_nt: TGTGCCAGCAGCCCAGGGGGTGCCCACGAGCAGTACTTC
j_call: TRBJ2-5; clone_size: -; d_call: TRBD2; v_call: TRBV5-4; cdr3_aa: CASSHFGGDETQYF; cdr3_nt: TGTGCCAGCAGCCATTTCGGGGGGGACGAGACCCAGTACTTC
j_call: TRBJ1-1; clone_size: -; d_call: TRBD1; v_call: TRBV4-3; cdr3_aa: CASSLRQGMNTEAFF; cdr3_nt: TGCGCCAGCAGCCTCCGACAGGGCATGAACACTGAAGCTTTCTTT
j_call: TRBJ2-7; clone_size: -; d_call: TRBD1; v_call: TRBV6-5; cdr3_aa: CASNPTGGYYEQYF; cdr3_nt: TGTGCCAGCAACCCGACAGGGGGGTACTACGAGCAGTACTTC
j_call: TRBJ2-1; clone_size: -; d_call: TRBD2; v_call: TRBV5-1; cdr3_aa: CASTISGGPSYNEQFF; cdr3_nt: TGCGCCAGCACCATTAGCGGGGGGCCTTCCTACAATGAGCAGTTCTTC
j_call: TRBJ2-7; clone_size: -; d_call: TRBD1; v_call: TRBV27; cdr3_aa: CASSLSSLDRGRFEQYF; cdr3_nt: TGTGCCAGCAGTTTATCGTCCCTAGACAGGGGGCGGTTCGAGCAGTACTTC
j_call: TRBJ2-5; clone_size: -; d_call: -; v_call: TRBV27; cdr3_aa: CASRKLSQETQYF; cdr3_nt: TGTGCCAGCAGAAAGCTCTCCCAAGAGACCCAGTACTTC
j_call: TRBJ1-2; clone_size: few; d_call: -; v_call: TRBV4-1; cdr3_aa: CASSQVGTPYGYTF; cdr3_nt: TGCGCCAGCAGCCAGGTAGGGACACCCTATGGCTACACCTTC
j_call: TRBJ2-3; clone_size: -; d_call: -; v_call: TRBV19; cdr3_aa: CASRGYSTDTQYF; cdr3_nt: TGTGCCAGTCGGGGTTATAGCACAGATACGCAGTATTTT
j_call: TRBJ1-1; clone_size: -; d_call: TRBD1; v_call: TRBV4-1; cdr3_aa: CASSLTGANTEAFF; cdr3_nt: TGCGCCAGCAGCCTCACAGGGGCGAACACTGAAGCTTTCTTT
j_call: TRBJ2-7; clone_size: -; d_call: -; v_call: TRBV30; cdr3_aa: CAWRNPGPPYEQYF; cdr3_nt: TGTGCCTGGAGGAACCCCGGGCCTCCCTACGAGCAGTACTTC
j_call: TRBJ2-1; clone_size: -; d_call: TRBD1; v_call: TRBV29-1; cdr3_aa: CSVGDSYNEQFF; cdr3_nt: TGCAGCGTTGGGGACAGCTACAATGAGCAGTTCTTC
j_call: TRBJ2-1; clone_size: -; d_call: -; v_call: TRBV9; cdr3_aa: CASSVASLGGNEQFF; cdr3_nt: TGTGCCAGCAGCGTAGCTAGCCTAGGAGGCAATGAGCAGTTCTTC
j_call: TRBJ2-2; clone_size: -; d_call: TRBD2; v_call: TRBV7-9; cdr3_aa: CASSWTPGLATGELFF; cdr3_nt: TGTGCCAGCAGCTGGACCCCGGGACTAGCGACCGGGGAGCTGTTTTTT
j_call: TRBJ2-7; clone_size: -; d_call: -; v_call: TRBV11-3; cdr3_aa: CASSLDTGTEQYF; cdr3_nt: TGTGCCAGCAGCTTAGATACCGGGACAGAGCAGTACTTC
j_call: TRBJ1-4; clone_size: -; d_call: TRBD1; v_call: TRBV7-9; cdr3_aa: CASSAGRGNTNEKLFF; cdr3_nt: TGTGCCAGCAGCGCCGGCAGGGGGAACACTAATGAAAAACTGTTTTTT
j_call: TRBJ2-3; clone_size: -; d_call: -; v_call: TRBV7-9; cdr3_aa: CASSSPGVSLTDTQYF; cdr3_nt: TGTGCCAGCAGCTCTCCAGGGGTTTCCCTCACAGATACGCAGTATTTT
j_call: TRBJ1-1; clone_size: -; d_call: -; v_call: TRBV5-1; cdr3_aa: CASSSGTGNTEAFF; cdr3_nt: TGCGCCAGCAGCTCCGGGACGGGGAACACTGAAGCTTTCTTT
j_call: TRBJ2-3; clone_size: -; d_call: TRBD2; v_call: TRBV4-1; cdr3_aa: CASSQGEGFSTDTQYF; cdr3_nt: TGCGCCAGCAGCCAAGGGGAGGGCTTTAGCACAGATACGCAGTATTTT
j_call: TRBJ1-1; clone_size: -; d_call: -; v_call: TRBV27; cdr3_aa: CASSLSGGSYTEAFF; cdr3_nt: TGTGCCAGCAGTTTATCCGGGGGCAGTTACACTGAAGCTTTCTTT
j_call: TRBJ1-1; clone_size: once; d_call: TRBD1; v_call: TRBV27; cdr3_aa: CASSLGGGADTEAFF; cdr3_nt: TGTGCCAGCAGTTTAGGAGGGGGCGCGGACACTGAAGCTTTCTTT
j_call: TRBJ2-3; clone_size: -; d_call: -; v_call: TRBV5-1; cdr3_aa: CASSLATDTQYF; cdr3_nt: TGCGCCAGCAGCTTAGCGACAGATACGCAGTATTTT
j_call: TRBJ1-5; clone_size: -; d_call: -; v_call: TRBV4-3; cdr3_aa: CASSQVWAGDQPQHF; cdr3_nt: TGCGCCAGCAGCCAAGTGTGGGCAGGAGATCAGCCCCAGCATTTT
j_call: TRBJ1-2; clone_size: -; d_call: -; v_call: TRBV2; cdr3_aa: CATSGWGPRGFGYTF; cdr3_nt: TGTGCCACATCGGGTTGGGGTCCAAGGGGGTTTGGCTACACCTTC
j_call: TRBJ1-5; clone_size: -; d_call: -; v_call: TRBV5-8; cdr3_aa: CASSSVGGQPQHF; cdr3_nt: TGTGCCAGCAGCTCCGTAGGGGGTCAGCCCCAGCATTTT
j_call: TRBJ2-7; clone_size: -; d_call: -; v_call: TRBV15; cdr3_aa: CATSIATDSYEQYF; cdr3_nt: TGTGCCACCAGCATAGCGACCGACTCCTACGAGCAGTACTTC
j_call: TRBJ1-1; clone_size: -; d_call: -; v_call: TRBV5-8; cdr3_aa: CASSYGSVNTEAFF; cdr3_nt: TGTGCCAGCAGCTACGGGTCGGTGAACACTGAAGCTTTCTTT
j_call: TRBJ2-7; clone_size: -; d_call: TRBD1; v_call: TRBV6-1; cdr3_aa: CASSEDRDYEQYF; cdr3_nt: TGTGCCAGCAGTGAGGACAGGGACTACGAGCAGTACTTC
j_call: TRBJ2-7; clone_size: -; d_call: -; v_call: TRBV7-8; cdr3_aa: CASSLAFMGGAYEQYF; cdr3_nt: TGTGCCAGCAGCTTAGCGTTTATGGGGGGCGCCTACGAGCAGTACTTC
j_call: TRBJ2-1; clone_size: -; d_call: -; v_call: TRBV7-8; cdr3_aa: CASSLAGPNNEQFF; cdr3_nt: TGTGCCAGCAGCTTAGCGGGACCAAACAATGAGCAGTTCTTC
j_call: TRBJ1-5; clone_size: -; d_call: -; v_call: TRBV19; cdr3_aa: CASSVRIGDPSNQPQHF; cdr3_nt: TGTGCCAGTAGTGTCAGAATTGGGGATCCGAGCAATCAGCCCCAGCATTTT
j_call: TRBJ2-3; clone_size: -; d_call: -; v_call: TRBV18; cdr3_aa: CASSPNRDTDTQYF; cdr3_nt: TGTGCCAGCTCACCAAACAGGGACACAGATACGCAGTATTTT